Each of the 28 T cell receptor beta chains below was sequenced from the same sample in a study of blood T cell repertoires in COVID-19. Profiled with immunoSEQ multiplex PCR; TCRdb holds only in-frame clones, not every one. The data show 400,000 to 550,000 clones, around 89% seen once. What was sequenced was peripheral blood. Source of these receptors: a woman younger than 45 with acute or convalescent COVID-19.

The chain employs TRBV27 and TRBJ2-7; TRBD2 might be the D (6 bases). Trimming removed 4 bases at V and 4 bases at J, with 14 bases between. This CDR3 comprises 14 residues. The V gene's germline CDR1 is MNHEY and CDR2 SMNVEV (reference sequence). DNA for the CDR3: TGTGCCAGCAGTTCCGGGAAAGGAGGGTACGAGCAGTACTTC. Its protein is CASSSGKGGYEQYF.

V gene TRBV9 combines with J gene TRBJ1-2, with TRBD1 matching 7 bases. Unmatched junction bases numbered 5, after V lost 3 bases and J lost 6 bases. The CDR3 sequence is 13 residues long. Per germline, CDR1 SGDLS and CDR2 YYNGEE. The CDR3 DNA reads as TGTGCCAGCAGCGCCCGGGACAGAAATGGCTACACCTTC. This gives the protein CASSARDRNGYTF.

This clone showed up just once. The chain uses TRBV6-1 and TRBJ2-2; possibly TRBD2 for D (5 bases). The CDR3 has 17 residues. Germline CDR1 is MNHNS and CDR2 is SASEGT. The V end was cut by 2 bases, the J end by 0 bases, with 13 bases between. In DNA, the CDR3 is TGTGCCAGCAGTGAATGGACTCCCTATACGAACACCGGGGAGCTGTTTTTT. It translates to CASSEWTPYTNTGELFF.

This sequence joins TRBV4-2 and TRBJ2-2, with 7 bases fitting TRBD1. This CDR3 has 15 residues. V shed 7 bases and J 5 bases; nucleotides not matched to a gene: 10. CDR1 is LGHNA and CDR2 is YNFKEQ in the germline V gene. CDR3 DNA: TGTGCCAGCAAACGAAACAGGGGCTGGACCGGGGAGCTGTTTTTT. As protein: CASKRNRGWTGELFF.

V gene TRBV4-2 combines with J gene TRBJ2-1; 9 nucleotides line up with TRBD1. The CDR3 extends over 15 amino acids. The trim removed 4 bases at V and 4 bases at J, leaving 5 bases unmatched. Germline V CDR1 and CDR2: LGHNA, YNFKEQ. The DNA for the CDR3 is TGTGCCAGCAGCCCGTGGACAGGGGAATACAATGAGCAGTTCTTC. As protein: CASSPWTGEYNEQFF.

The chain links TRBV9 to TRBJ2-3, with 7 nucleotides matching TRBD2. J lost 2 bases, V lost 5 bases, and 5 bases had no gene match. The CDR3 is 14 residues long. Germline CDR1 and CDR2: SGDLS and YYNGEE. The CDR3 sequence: CASRRGTTTDTQYF. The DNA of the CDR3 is TGTGCCAGCAGGCGAGGGACTACCACAGATACGCAGTATTTT.

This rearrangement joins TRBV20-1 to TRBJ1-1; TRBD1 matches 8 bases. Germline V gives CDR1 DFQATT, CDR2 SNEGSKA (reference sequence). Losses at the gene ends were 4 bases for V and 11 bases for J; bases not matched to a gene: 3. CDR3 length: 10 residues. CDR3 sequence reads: CSATGGWAFF. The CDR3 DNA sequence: TGCAGTGCTACAGGGGGCTGGGCTTTCTTT.

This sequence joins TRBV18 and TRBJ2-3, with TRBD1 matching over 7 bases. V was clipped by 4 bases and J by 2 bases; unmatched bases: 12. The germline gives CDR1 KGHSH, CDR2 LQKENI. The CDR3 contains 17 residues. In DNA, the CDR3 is TGTGCCAGCTCACGGCTCCCCCGGGACAGCTACACAGATACGCAGTATTTT. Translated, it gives CASSRLPRDSYTDTQYF.

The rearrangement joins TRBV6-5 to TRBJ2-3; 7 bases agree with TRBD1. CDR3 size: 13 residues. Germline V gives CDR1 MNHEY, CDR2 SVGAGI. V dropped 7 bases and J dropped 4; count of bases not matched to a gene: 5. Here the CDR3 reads CASKGASADTQYF. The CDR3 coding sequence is TGTGCCAGCAAGGGGGCCAGTGCAGATACGCAGTATTTT.

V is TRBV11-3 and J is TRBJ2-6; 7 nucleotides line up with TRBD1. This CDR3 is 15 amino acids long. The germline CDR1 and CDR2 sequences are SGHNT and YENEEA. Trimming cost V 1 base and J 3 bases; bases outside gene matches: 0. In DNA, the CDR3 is TGTGCCAGCAGCTTAGGACAGGGTGGGGCCAACGTCCTGACTTTC. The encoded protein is CASSLGQGGANVLTF.

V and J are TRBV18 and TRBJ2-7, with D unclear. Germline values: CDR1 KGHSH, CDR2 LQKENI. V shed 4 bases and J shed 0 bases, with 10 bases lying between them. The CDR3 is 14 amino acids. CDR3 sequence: CASSLDMSSYEQYF. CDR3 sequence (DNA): TGTGCCAGCTCACTTGACATGAGCTCCTACGAGCAGTACTTC.

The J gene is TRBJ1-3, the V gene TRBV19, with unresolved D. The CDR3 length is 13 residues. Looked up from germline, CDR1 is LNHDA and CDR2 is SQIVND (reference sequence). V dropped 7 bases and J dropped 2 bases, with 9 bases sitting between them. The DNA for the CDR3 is TGTGCCAGTATCCCCCAGGCTGGAAACACCATATATTTT. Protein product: CASIPQAGNTIYF.

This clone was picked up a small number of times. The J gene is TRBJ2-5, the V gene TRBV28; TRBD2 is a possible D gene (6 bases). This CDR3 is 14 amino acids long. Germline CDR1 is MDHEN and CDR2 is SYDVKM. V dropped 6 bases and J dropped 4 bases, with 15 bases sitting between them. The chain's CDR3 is CASSGGRNRETQYF. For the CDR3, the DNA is TGTGCCAGCAGCGGGGGACGGAACCGAGAGACCCAGTACTTC. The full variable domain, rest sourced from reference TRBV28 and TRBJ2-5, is DVKVTQSSRYLVKRTGEKVFLECVQDMDHENMFWYRQDPGLGLRLIYFSYDVKMKEKGDIPEGYSVSREKKERFSLILESASTNQTSMYLCASSGGRNRETQYFGPGTRLLVL.

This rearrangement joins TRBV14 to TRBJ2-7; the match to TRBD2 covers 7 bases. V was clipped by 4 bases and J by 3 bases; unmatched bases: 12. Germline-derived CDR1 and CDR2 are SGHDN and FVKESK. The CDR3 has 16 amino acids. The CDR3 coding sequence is TGTGCCAGCAGCCCCTCGGGGGGACTATCACACTACGAGCAGTACTTC. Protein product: CASSPSGGLSHYEQYF.

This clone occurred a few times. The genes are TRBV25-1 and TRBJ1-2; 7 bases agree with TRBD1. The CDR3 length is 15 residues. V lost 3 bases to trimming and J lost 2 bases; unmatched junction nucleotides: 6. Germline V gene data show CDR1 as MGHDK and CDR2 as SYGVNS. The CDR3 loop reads CASSDSGTANYGYTF. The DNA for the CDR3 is TGTGCCAGCAGTGATTCGGGGACAGCCAACTATGGCTACACCTTC.

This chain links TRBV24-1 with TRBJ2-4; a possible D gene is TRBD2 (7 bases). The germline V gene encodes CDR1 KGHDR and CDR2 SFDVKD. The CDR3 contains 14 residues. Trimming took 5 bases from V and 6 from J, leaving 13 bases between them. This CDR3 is CATSGGGRGNIQYF. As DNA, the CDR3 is TGTGCCACCAGTGGGGGGGGCAGGGGAAACATTCAGTACTTC.

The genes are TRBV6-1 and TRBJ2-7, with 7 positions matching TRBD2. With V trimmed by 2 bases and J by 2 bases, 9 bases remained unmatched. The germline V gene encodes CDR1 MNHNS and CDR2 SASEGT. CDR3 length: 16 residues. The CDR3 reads CASSESVGGGPYEQYF. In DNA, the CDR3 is TGTGCCAGCAGTGAATCCGTTGGGGGGGGACCCTACGAGCAGTACTTC.

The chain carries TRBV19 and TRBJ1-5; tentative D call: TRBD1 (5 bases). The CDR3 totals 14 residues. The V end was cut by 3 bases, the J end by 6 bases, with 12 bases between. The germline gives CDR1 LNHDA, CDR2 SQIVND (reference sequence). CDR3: CASSIAIGVQPQHF. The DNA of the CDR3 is TGTGCCAGTAGTATCGCGATAGGGGTTCAGCCCCAGCATTTT.

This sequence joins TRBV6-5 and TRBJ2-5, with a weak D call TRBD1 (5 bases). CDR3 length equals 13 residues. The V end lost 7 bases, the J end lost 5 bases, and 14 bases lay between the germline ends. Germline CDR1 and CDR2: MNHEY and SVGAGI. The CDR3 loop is CASTLRAGETQYF. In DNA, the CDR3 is TGTGCCAGCACCCTACGGGCAGGGGAGACCCAGTACTTC.

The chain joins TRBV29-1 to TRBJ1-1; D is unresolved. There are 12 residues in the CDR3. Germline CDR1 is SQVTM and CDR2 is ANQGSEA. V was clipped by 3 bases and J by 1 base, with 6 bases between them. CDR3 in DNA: TGCAGCGTTGACAGGAAGAACACTGAAGCTTTCTTT. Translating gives CSVDRKNTEAFF.

The CDR3 loop is CASNSGATGELFF. The CDR3 DNA is TGTGCCAGCAACTCAGGGGCCACCGGGGAGCTGTTTTTT. This sequence joins TRBV10-3 and TRBJ2-2; possibly TRBD1 for D (6 bases). Germline CDR1 and CDR2: ENHRY and SYGVKD. V lost 10 bases, J lost 4 bases, and 13 bases lay in between. CDR3 size: 13 residues.

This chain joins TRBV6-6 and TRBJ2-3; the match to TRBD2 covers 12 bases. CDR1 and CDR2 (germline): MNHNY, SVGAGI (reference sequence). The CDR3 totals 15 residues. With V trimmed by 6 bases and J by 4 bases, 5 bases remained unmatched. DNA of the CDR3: TGTGCCAGCAGGCGGCTAGCGGGGGGGGCAGATACGCAGTATTTT. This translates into CASRRLAGGADTQYF.

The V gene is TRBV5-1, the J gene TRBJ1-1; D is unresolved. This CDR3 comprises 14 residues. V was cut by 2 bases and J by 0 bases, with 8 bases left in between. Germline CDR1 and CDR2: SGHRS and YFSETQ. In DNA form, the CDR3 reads TGCGCCAGCAGCTTTGCGGCCTTGAACACTGAAGCTTTCTTT. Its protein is CASSFAALNTEAFF.

CDR3 loop: CASSLAGKPNTGELFF. CDR3 nucleotide sequence: TGCGCCAGCAGCTTGGCCGGGAAACCGAACACCGGGGAGCTGTTTTTT. The chain combines TRBV5-1 with TRBJ2-2; possible D gene TRBD2, 5 bases. This CDR3 contains 16 residues. Germline CDR1 SGHRS, CDR2 YFSETQ. V lost 0 bases, J lost 0 bases, and 9 bases lay in between.

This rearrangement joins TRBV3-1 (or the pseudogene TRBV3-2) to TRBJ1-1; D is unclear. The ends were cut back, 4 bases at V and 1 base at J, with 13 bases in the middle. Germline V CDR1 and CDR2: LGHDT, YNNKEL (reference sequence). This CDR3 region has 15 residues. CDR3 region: CASSRLNAGNTEAFF. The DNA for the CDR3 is TGTGCCAGCAGCCGTCTGAACGCAGGGAACACTGAAGCTTTCTTT.

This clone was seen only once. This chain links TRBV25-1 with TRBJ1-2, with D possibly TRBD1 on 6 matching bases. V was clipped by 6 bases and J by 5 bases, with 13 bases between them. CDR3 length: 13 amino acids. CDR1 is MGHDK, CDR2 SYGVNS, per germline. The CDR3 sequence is CASSYREGYGYTF. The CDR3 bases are TGTGCCAGCAGCTACAGGGAAGGTTATGGCTACACCTTC.

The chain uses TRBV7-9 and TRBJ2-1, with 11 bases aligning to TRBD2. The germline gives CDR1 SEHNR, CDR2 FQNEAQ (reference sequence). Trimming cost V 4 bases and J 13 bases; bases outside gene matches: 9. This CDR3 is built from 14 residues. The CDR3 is CASSSAIAGGGQFF. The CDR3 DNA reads TGTGCCAGCAGCTCCGCCATAGCGGGGGGGGGTCAGTTCTTC.

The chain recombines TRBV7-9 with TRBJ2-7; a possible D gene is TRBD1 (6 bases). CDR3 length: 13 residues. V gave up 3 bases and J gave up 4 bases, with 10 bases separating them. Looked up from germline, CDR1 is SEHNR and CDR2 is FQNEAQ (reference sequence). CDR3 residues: CASSLTRGYEQYF. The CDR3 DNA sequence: TGTGCCAGCAGCTTGACCAGGGGATACGAGCAGTACTTC. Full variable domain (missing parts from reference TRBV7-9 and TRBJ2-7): DTGVSQNPRHKITKRGQNVTFRCDPISEHNRLYWYRQTLGQGPEFLTYFQNEAQLEKSRLLSDRFSAERPKGSFSTLEIQRTEQGDSAMYLCASSLTRGYEQYFGPGTRLTVT.